These 8 T cell receptor beta chains originate from one sample sequenced in a study of T cell repertoires in cytomegalovirus infection. TCRdb itself ran the reads through MiXCR, one entry per CDR3 protein. The sample comprises 680,000 or so distinct CDR3 sequences, around 35% of which are singletons, and about 20% rests with the top ten. The antigens for these receptors are not known. Sequencing used cultured PBMCs, obtained from culture after CMV antigen stimulation. The receptors here all came from a human donor in good health (CMV status not recorded). Some clones in this sample may be carry-over from other donors' samples.

This clonotype was picked up a small number of times. This chain joins TRBV5-4 and TRBJ2-2; perhaps TRBD2 as D (5 bases). This CDR3 is built from 14 residues. V was pared by 2 bases and J by 5 bases, with 10 bases between. Germline V gives CDR1 SGHNT, CDR2 YYREEE (reference sequence). The CDR3 DNA is TGTGCCAGCAGCTTACGACGGGAAACCGGGGAGCTGTTTTTT. This encodes CASSLRRETGELFF.

This clonotype has a handful of counts. The genes are TRBV14 and TRBJ2-1, with D maybe TRBD2 (5 bases). The V end lost 0 bases, the J end lost 12 bases, and 12 bases lay between the germline ends. This CDR3 has 13 residues. From germline, CDR1 is SGHDN and CDR2 FVKESK. In DNA form, the CDR3 reads TGTGCCAGCAGCCAAGATAGCAGAGAGGGGCAGTTCTTC. It codes for CASSQDSREGQFF.

The V and J genes are TRBV19 and TRBJ1-6; D remains ambiguous. The V end lost 5 bases, the J end lost 11 bases, and 10 bases lay between the germline ends. The CDR3 length is 12 residues. Germline CDR1 reads LNHDA; CDR2 reads SQIVND (reference sequence). The CDR3 DNA follows: TGTGCCAGTAGTCCCCGGGAGGCACCCCTCCACTTT. Its protein is CASSPREAPLHF.

The gene calls are TRBV10-3 and TRBJ2-5; tentative D call: TRBD1 (6 bases). The germline V and J ends were trimmed by 3 bases and 3 bases, with 11 bases remaining between them. Germline V lookup: CDR1 ENHRY, CDR2 SYGVKD. The CDR3 runs 14 residues. The CDR3 loop reads CAISERDIEETQYF. Here the CDR3 DNA reads TGTGCCATCAGTGAACGGGACATAGAAGAGACCCAGTACTTC.

The chain links TRBV2 to TRBJ1-4; 7 bases line up with TRBD1. Germline CDR1 is SNHLY and CDR2 is FYNNEI. Trimming took 1 base from V and 8 from J; bases not matched to a gene: 7. The CDR3 totals 15 residues. CDR3 sequence (DNA): TGTGCCAGCAGTGAAGGGACAGGAGGCCTCGAAAAACTGTTTTTT. Its translation is CASSEGTGGLEKLFF.

V and J are TRBV28 and TRBJ2-1; D is undetermined. The CDR3 covers 15 residues. Germline V gives CDR1 MDHEN, CDR2 SYDVKM. V was cut by 5 bases and J by 0 bases, with 11 bases left in between. CDR3 amino acids: CASSAPLSSYNEQFF. DNA for the CDR3: TGTGCCAGCAGTGCCCCTTTGAGCTCCTACAATGAGCAGTTCTTC.

A few counts support this clonotype. The CDR3 region is CASSADWTNEQFF. CDR3 in DNA: TGTGCCAGCAGCGCTGACTGGACCAATGAGCAGTTCTTC. The chain recombines TRBV7-6 with TRBJ2-1; D remains ambiguous. Trimming pared 5 bases from V and 6 bases from J, leaving 11 bases between. Germline-derived CDR1 and CDR2 are SGHVS and FNYEAQ. The CDR3 loop spans 13 amino acids.

Regarding this clonotype: The junction and the germline gene differ at one end; a read error may be behind it. V gene TRBV5-3 combines with J gene TRBJ1-3, with D possibly TRBD1 on 5 matching bases. TRBV5-3 is placed among ORFs of uncertain function. The CDR3 consists of 14 residues. This CDR3 reads CASSLGQDGNTIYF. The CDR3 DNA sequence: TGTGCCAGCAGCTTGGGGCAAGATGGAAACACCATATATTTT.